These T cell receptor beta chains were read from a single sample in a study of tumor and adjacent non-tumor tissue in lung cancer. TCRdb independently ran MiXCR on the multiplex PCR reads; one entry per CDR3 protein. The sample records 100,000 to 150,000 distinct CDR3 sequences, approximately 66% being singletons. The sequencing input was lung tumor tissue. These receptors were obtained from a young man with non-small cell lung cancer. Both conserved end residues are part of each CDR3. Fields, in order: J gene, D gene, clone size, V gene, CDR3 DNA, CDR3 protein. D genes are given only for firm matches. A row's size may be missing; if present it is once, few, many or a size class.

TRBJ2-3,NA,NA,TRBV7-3,TGTGCCAACAGCTTAATTATAGCCGATACGCAGTATTTT,CANSLIIADTQYF
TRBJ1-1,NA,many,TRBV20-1,TGCAGTGCTAGAGATCGGAAGGGGGGCACCATGAACACTGAAGCTTTCTTT,CSARDRKGGTMNTEAFF
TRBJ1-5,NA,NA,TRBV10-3,TGTGCCATCAGTGAATCCAGGGAGGATACGCAGCATTTT,CAISESREDTQHF
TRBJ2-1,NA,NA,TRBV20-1,TGCAATGCTTTACGACAGGTCTCCTACAATGAGCAGTTATTC,CNALRQVSYNEQLF
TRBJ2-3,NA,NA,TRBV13,TGTGCCAGCAGCACTGTGGGGCACTTATTCCAGGCAGATACGCAGTATTTT,CASSTVGHLFQADTQYF
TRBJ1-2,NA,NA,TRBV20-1,TGCAGTGCTAACAACATCCAAAAGGGGCCGGGCTATGGCTACACCTTC,CSANNIQKGPGYGYTF
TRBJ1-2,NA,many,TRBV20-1,TGCAGTGCTAGAGCTCCCCTTGGGACGGACTATGGCTACACCTTC,CSARAPLGTDYGYTF
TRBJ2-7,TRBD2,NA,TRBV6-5,TGTGCCAGCAGTGCAAGCGGGGGCGTTTACGAGCAGTACTTC,CASSASGGVYEQYF
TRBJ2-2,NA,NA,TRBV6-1,TGTGCCAGCCGTGAAGTTTTTACCGGGGAGATGTTTTTC,CASREVFTGEMFF
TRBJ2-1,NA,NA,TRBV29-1,TGCAGCGTGGGGGCTAGCGGCATCGGTAATGGGCAGTTCTTC,CSVGASGIGNGQFF
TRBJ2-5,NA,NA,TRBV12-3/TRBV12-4,TGTGCCAGCAGTTTAGCTGTTCAAGAGGCCCAGTACTTC,CASSLAVQEAQYF
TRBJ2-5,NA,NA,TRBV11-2,TGTGCCAGCAGCTTAATTGTTAGCAGAGGGGAGACCCAGTACTTC,CASSLIVSRGETQYF
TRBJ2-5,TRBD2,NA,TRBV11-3,TGTGCCAGCAGTTTAGAAGCGGGAGCGCAAGAGACACAGTACTTC,CASSLEAGAQETQYF
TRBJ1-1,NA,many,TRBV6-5,TGTGCCAGCGGAGCCCAGGACGGTTACACTGAAGCTTTCTTT,CASGAQDGYTEAFF
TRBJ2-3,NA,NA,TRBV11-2,TGTGCCAGCAGCTCCGGGGGGCAGGGGCGGTCAGATACGCAGTATTTT,CASSSGGQGRSDTQYF
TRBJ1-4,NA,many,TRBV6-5,TGTGCCAGCAGTACGAAGGCGGGAAAACTGTTTTTT,CASSTKAGKLFF
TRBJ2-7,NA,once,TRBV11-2,TGTGCCAGCAGCATGGGTAGGGGCGGCTGTGAGCAGTACTTC,CASSMGRGGCEQYF
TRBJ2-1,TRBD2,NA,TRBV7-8,TGTGCCAGCAGCCACCCAAACTGGACTAGCGGCCCGCTGGCGGGGTTCTTC,CASSHPNWTSGPLAGFF
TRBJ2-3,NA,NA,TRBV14,TGTGCCAGCAGCCAAACAGCATCAAGTGGGACGCAGTATTTT,CASSQTASSGTQYF
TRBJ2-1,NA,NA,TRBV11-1,TGCGCCAGCCGACAGTCAGCCCCCAATGAGCAGTTCTTC,CASRQSAPNEQFF
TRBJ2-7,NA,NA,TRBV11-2,TGTGCCAGCAGATGGGTGGGGGCCTACGAGCAGTACTTC,CASRWVGAYEQYF
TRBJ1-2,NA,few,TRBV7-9,TGTGCCAACAGCTTAGGAGCAGGGGAAGGCTACACCTTC,CANSLGAGEGYTF
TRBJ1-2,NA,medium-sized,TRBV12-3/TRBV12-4,TGTGCCAGCAGTATGACAGGTCATGGCTACACCTTC,CASSMTGHGYTF
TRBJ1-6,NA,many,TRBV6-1,TGTGCCAGCAGCCTCGGCCCCGCGGCTTCACCCCTCCACTTT,CASSLGPAASPLHF
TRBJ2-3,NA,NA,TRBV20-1,TGCAGTGCTATAAGGCGAGGCGGGGGCATAGATACGCAGTATTTT,CSAIRRGGGIDTQYF
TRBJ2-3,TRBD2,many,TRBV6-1,TGTGCCAGCATCGGGACTAGCGGGAGCCCAGATACGCAGTATTTT,CASIGTSGSPDTQYF
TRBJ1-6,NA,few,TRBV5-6,TGTGCCAACAGCTTTGACCCGACAGGCACTCCGATGGGGACCCTCCACTTT,CANSFDPTGTPMGTLHF
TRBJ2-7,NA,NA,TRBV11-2,TGTGCCAGCAGCTTAGCCATGATTGGCTCCTACGAGCAGTACTTC,CASSLAMIGSYEQYF
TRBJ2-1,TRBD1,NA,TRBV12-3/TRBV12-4,TGTGCCAGCTGTCGGGACAGGGGGCCCAATGAGCAGTTTTTC,CASCRDRGPNEQFF
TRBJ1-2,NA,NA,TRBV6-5,TGTGCCAGCAGTTTCAGTGAAATGAGTCAGGGCTACACGTTC,CASSFSEMSQGYTF
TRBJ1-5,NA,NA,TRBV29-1,TGCAGCGCCTGTGGGATGGATCAGGCCCAGCATTTT,CSACGMDQAQHF
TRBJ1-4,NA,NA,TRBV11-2,TGTGCCAGCTCCAGGACCGGATTAGAGGAAAAACTGTTTTTT,CASSRTGLEEKLFF
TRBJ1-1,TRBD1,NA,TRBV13,TGTACCAACAGCAGAGGGGACAGACCGAACACTGAAGCTTTCTTT,CTNSRGDRPNTEAFF
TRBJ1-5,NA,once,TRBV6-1,TGTGACAGCAGTGTACAGTTGCGCAATCAGCCCCAGCATTTT,CDSSVQLRNQPQHF
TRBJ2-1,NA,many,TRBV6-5,TGTGCCAGCATGGGGGAGGCGTCCTACAATGAGCAGTTCTTC,CASMGEASYNEQFF
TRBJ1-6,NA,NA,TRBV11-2,TGTGCCAGTAGCTACCGGGCCTATAATTCACCCCACCACTTT,CASSYRAYNSPHHF
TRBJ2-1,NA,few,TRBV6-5,TGTGCTAGCAGTATCCCAGGGTCTGAGCAGTTCTTC,CASSIPGSEQFF
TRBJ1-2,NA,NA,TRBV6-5,TGTGCCAGCAGTCCCAGCCAGACCCCCGGTTATGGCTACACCTTC,CASSPSQTPGYGYTF
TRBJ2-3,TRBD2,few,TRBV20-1,TGCAGTGCAGTGAGGACTAGCGGGGGGGCCAGGCCAGATACGCAGTATTTT,CSAVRTSGGARPDTQYF
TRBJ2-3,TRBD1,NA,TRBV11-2,TGTGCCAGCAGCCCCCGGACAGGGAGAGGTACGCAGTATTTT,CASSPRTGRGTQYF
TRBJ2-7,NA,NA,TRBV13,TGTGCCAGCAGCCTAAGACTAGGGCTTAACTCCTACGAGCAGTACTTC,CASSLRLGLNSYEQYF
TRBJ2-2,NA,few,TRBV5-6,TGTGTCAGCAGCTTGGTCGCCAACACCGGTGAGCTGTTTTTT,CVSSLVANTGELFF
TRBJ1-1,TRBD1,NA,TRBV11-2,TGTGCCAGCAACTTGGGTACAGGGGACCCTGAGGCTTTCTTT,CASNLGTGDPEAFF
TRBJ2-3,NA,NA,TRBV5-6,TGTGCCAGCAGCTTGCCCAGCGAGGGAACAGATACGCAATATTTT,CASSLPSEGTDTQYF
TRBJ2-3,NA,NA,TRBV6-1,TGTGTCACCTCGGCCCCGGGGAAGAATTCGCAGTATTTT,CVTSAPGKNSQYF
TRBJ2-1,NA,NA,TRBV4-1,TGCGCCAGCAGCGTCCTTGGACCCAACAATGAGCAGTTC,CASSVLGPNNEQF
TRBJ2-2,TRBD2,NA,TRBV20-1,TGCAGTGCTAGAGATATTAGCGGGGGGGATGACGGGGAGCTGTTCTTT,CSARDISGGDDGELFF
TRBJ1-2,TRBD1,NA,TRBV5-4,TGTGCCAGCTGCCCTAGGACAGGGGGCGACTATGGCTACACTTTC,CASCPRTGGDYGYTF
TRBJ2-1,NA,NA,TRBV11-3,TGTGCCAGCAGCCCCACACTTGACAAAGAGCAGTTCTTC,CASSPTLDKEQFF
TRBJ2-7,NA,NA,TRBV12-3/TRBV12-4,TGTGCCAGCAGTCTGACAAGGGACACTCACCACGAGCAGTACTTC,CASSLTRDTHHEQYF
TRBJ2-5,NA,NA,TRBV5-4,TGTGCCAGCAGCTCCTCGGGGGAGACCCAATACTTC,CASSSSGETQYF
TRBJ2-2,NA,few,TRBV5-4,TGTGCCACCCACGGGCCAGCGGCAAACACCGGGGAGCTGTTTTTT,CATHGPAANTGELFF
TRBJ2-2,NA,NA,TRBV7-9,TGTGCCAGCAGCAACAGGGGGGAGCTGTTTTTT,CASSNRGELFF
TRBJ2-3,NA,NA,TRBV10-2,TGCCCCAGCAGTGAGTCGACAAACGGGACGTCAGATACGCAGTATTTT,CPSSESTNGTSDTQYF
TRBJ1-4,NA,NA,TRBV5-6,TGTGCCAGCAGCTTGTGGGGGCAGGCATGTCGCGAAAAACTGTTTTTT,CASSLWGQACREKLFF
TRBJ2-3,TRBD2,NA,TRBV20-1,TGCAGTGCTAGAAGACCCGGGACTAGTAGCACAGATACGCAGTATTTT,CSARRPGTSSTDTQYF
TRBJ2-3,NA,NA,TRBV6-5,TGTGCCAGCAGTTATCAGGCGGGACACGGCACAGATACGCAGTATTTT,CASSYQAGHGTDTQYF
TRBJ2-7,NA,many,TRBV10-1,TGCGCCAGCAGTGAGGGGACCTACAGAAACTACGAGCAGTACTTC,CASSEGTYRNYEQYF
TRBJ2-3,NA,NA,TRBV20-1,TGCAATGCCCACCCTAGCACAGATACGCAGTATTTT,CNAHPSTDTQYF